This T cell receptor beta chain was sequenced for a study of cytomegalovirus exposure and HLA in healthy donors. Overall study: Roughly 85 million unique TCRs from HLA-typed donors made up an early data release. Study-level results: The study assumed roughly uniform donor sequencing depth for presence/absence analyses.

The V and J ends lost 2 bases and 5 bases respectively, with 9 bases between them. This CDR3 is 14 amino acids long. Germline assignment: CDR1 SGHTA and CDR2 FQGTGA. The PCR had 60 Vbeta and 13 Jbeta primers. Data came from immunoSEQ multiplex PCR; TCRdb stores just in-frame clones and leaves some out. Seen here are under 300,000 clones, around 80% observed once, and the top ten hold under 8%. In regard to this clone: Its specificity is unknown. The same CDR3 is also encoded by other DNA sequences in this sample.

Sequences were obtained from PBMCs. This sequence originates from a woman aged 55-70 years in good health and CMV-seropositive. The chain uses TRBV7-3 and TRBJ2-2, with a possible D match to TRBD2 (5 bases). The CDR3 DNA is TGTGCCAGCAGCTTATCCCGGGATACCGGGGAGCTGTTTTTT. Its protein product is CASSLSRDTGELFF.